Sequencing of this TCR beta chain was carried out in a study of human T cells and chemical hapten exposure. Study information: An area of 2 cm by less than 2.5 cm on upper inner arm skin received 2% DPC for sensitization.

This clonotype has a handful of counts. The study used a library that attached unique molecular identifiers to individual cDNA molecules. MiXCR, applied by TCRdb to the reads, yields one record per CDR3 protein. There are over 4,000 distinct CDR3 sequences in the sample; about 50% occur only once, and less than 3.5% lies in the top ten. Trimming cost V 2 bases and J 5 bases, with 13 bases left between them. Germline loops: CDR1 SEHNR, CDR2 FQNEAQ (reference sequence). The CDR3 spans 15 residues. Treatment indicated: therapeutic diphenylcyclopropenone sensitization with weekly scalp DPC. The clonotype originates from an adult with alopecia areata. Some clones in this sample may be carry-over from other donors' samples. This table probably holds off-target reads from a library built for another chain. The V and J genes are TRBV7-9 and TRBJ2-1, with D possibly TRBD2 on 5 matching bases. This material consisted of whole blood, taken before DPC sensitization or 2, 6, or about 24 weeks after (not recorded which). This CDR3 is CASSLPGIGDNEQFF. The CDR3 coding sequence is TGTGCCAGCAGCTTACCGGGGATTGGGGACAATGAGCAGTTCTTC.